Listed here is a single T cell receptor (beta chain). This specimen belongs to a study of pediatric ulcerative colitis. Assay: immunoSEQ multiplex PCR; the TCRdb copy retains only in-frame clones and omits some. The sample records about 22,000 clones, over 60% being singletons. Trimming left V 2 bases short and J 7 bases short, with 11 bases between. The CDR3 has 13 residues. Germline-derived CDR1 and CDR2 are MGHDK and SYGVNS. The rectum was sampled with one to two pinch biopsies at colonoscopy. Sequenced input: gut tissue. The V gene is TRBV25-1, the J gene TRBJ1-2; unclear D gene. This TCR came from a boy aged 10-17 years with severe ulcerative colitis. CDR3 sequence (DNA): TGTGCCAGCAGTGAACTCCCGGGAGGTGGCTACACCTTC. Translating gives CASSELPGGGYTF.